The 15 T cell receptor beta chains below all came from one sample that was sequenced in a study of CD8 T cells in Susac syndrome. Random hexamers were used to reverse transcribe 0.5 to 1 ug of RNA. Each CDR3 protein is one row after TCRdb ran MiXCR on the immunoSEQ multiplex PCR reads. Among about 280,000 distinct CDR3 sequences listed, roughly 84% were seen once. Specimen: CD8+ T cells from PBMCs. Source of these receptors: a human donor with multiple sclerosis.

CDR3 DNA: TGTGCCAGCAGCTTAGCGCTGATAGGGGGCCAGGGAAACATTCAGTACTTC. It specifies CASSLALIGGQGNIQYF. J is TRBJ2-4 and V is TRBV7-8; 7 nucleotides agree with TRBD1. With 0 bases clipped from V and 6 bases from J, the junction kept 11 bases outside the gene matches. The germline gives CDR1 SGHVS, CDR2 FQNEAQ. The CDR3 covers 17 residues.

J is TRBJ1-1 and V is TRBV7-2; 10 bases agree with TRBD1. The germline V gene has CDR1 SGHTA and CDR2 FQGNSA. This CDR3 is built from 17 residues. The trim removed 5 bases at V and 0 bases at J, leaving 9 bases unmatched. The CDR3 nucleotides read TGTGCCAGCAGCACCCGGACAGGGGGGGTCATGAACACTGAAGCTTTCTTT. Its translation is CASSTRTGGVMNTEAFF.

V gene TRBV20-1 combines with J gene TRBJ2-1; unclear D gene. CDR1 and CDR2 (germline): DFQATT, SNEGSKA (reference sequence). The CDR3 runs to 15 residues. The V end was cut by 0 bases, the J end by 3 bases, with 12 bases between. This chain's CDR3 is CSARDPRHNYNEQFF. CDR3 bases: TGCAGTGCTAGAGATCCCCGTCATAACTACAATGAGCAGTTCTTC.

The chain carries TRBV19 and TRBJ2-4; weak D call: TRBD2 (5 bases). The ends were cut back, 5 bases at V and 5 bases at J, with 34 bases in the middle. CDR1 is LNHDA and CDR2 is SQIVND in the germline V gene (reference sequence). This CDR3 contains 21 residues. CDR3 residues: CASSSRRPFYSPEALQNIQYF. The CDR3 nucleotides are TGTGCCAGTAGTTCAAGGAGGCCCTTCTATTCTCCCGAGGCTCTTCAAAACATTCAGTACTTC.

In this sample, this clonotype turned up a few times. The chain employs TRBV29-1 and TRBJ2-3; D gene unclear. The V gene's germline CDR1 is SQVTM and CDR2 ANQGSEA. The germline V and J ends were trimmed by 1 base and 4 bases, with 18 bases remaining between them. CDR3 length: 16 amino acids. CDR3 DNA: TGCAGCGTTGAAGGAATATTGGGTATAAGGGCAGATACGCAGTATTTT. This encodes CSVEGILGIRADTQYF.

The genes are TRBV9 and TRBJ1-1, with D possibly matching TRBD1 (5 bases). CDR1 and CDR2 (germline): SGDLS, YYNGEE. Trimming pared 1 base from V and 2 bases from J, leaving 9 bases between. The CDR3 loop spans 14 amino acids. CDR3 region: CASSVSRGNTEAFF. CDR3 nucleotide sequence: TGTGCCAGCAGCGTATCAAGGGGTAACACTGAAGCTTTCTTT. The variable domain in full, completed from reference TRBV9 and TRBJ1-1, reads DSGVTQTPKHLITATGQRVTLRCSPRSGDLSVYWYQQSLDQGLQFLIQYYNGEERAKGNILERFSAQQFPDLHSELNLSSLELGDSALYFCASSVSRGNTEAFFGQGTRLTVV.

The gene calls are TRBV20-1 and TRBJ2-7; TRBD2 matches at 7 bases. This CDR3 has 17 amino acids. With 0 bases clipped from V and 0 bases from J, the junction kept 11 bases outside the gene matches. Germline lookup yields CDR1 DFQATT and CDR2 SNEGSKA (reference sequence). In DNA form, the CDR3 reads TGCAGTGCTAGAGACCCCCTGGGACTAATCTCCTCCTACGAGCAGTACTTC. This translates into CSARDPLGLISSYEQYF.

A word on this clonotype: Relative to the germline gene, one junction end is altered; a read error may explain this. V usage is TRBV4-1 and J usage is TRBJ2-1; D is uncertain. The germline V gene encodes CDR1 MGHRA and CDR2 YSYEKL. The CDR3 contains 15 residues. CDR3 nucleotide sequence: TGCGCCAGCAGCCCCCCGGAGAGAGTCTACCATGAGCAGTTCTTC. Its protein is CASSPPERVYHEQFF.

This clonotype was counted a few times. The chain recombines TRBV2 with TRBJ1-1; perhaps TRBD1 as D (5 bases). This CDR3 is 13 amino acids long. Trimming pared 4 bases from V and 4 bases from J, leaving 10 bases between. Germline V CDR1 and CDR2: SNHLY, FYNNEI. The CDR3 coding sequence is TGTGCCAGCAGTGGGGGCGGGCGCACTGAAGCTTTCTTT. Amino acid sequence: CASSGGGRTEAFF. The complete variable domain, with remaining parts taken from reference TRBV2 and TRBJ1-1, reads EPEVTQTPSHQVTQMGQEVILRCVPISNHLYFYWYRQILGQKVEFLVSFYNNEISEKSEIFDDQFSVERPDGSNFTLKIRSTKLEDSAMYFCASSGGGRTEAFFGQGTRLTVV.

The V and J genes are TRBV29-1 and TRBJ2-5; D perhaps matches TRBD2 (6 bases). Trimming took off 0 bases at V and 5 bases at J, with 19 bases between the two ends. The length of the CDR3 is 16 residues. Germline assignment: CDR1 SQVTM and CDR2 ANQGSEA. DNA for the CDR3: TGCAGCGTTGAAGATCAGAGGCGGGAATGGGAGGAGACCCAGTACTTC. As protein: CSVEDQRREWEETQYF.

The chain has TRBV2 and TRBJ2-3; a weak D match, TRBD1 (6 bases). This CDR3 is 13 amino acids long. Germline loops: CDR1 SNHLY, CDR2 FYNNEI. V was pared by 6 bases and J by 7 bases, with 14 bases between. The CDR3 coding sequence is TGTGCCAGCAGGACTAACAGGGAATATACGCAGTATTTT. Protein product: CASRTNREYTQYF.

The gene calls are TRBV27 and TRBJ2-6, with 11 nucleotides matching TRBD1. CDR1 and CDR2 from the germline V gene are MNHEY and SMNVEV (reference sequence). V gave up 8 bases and J gave up 1 base; unmatched junction bases: 4. This CDR3 region has 16 residues. CDR3 coding DNA: TGTGCCAGCCAAGGGACAGGGGGGTCTGGGGCCAACGTCCTGACTTTC. This encodes CASQGTGGSGANVLTF. Complete variable domain (other parts from reference TRBV27 and TRBJ2-6): EAQVTQNPRYLITVTGKKLTVTCSQNMNHEYMSWYRQDPGLGLRQIYYSMNVEVTDKGDVPEGYKVSRKEKRNFPLILESPSPNQTSLYFCASQGTGGSGANVLTFGAGSRLTVL.

The chain is built from TRBV9 and TRBJ2-5; D is possibly TRBD1 (6 bases). CDR1 is SGDLS, CDR2 YYNGEE, per germline. The CDR3 has 16 amino acids. Trimming took off 3 bases at V and 2 bases at J, with 17 bases between the two ends. CDR3 sequence (DNA): TGTGCCAGCAGCGCAGCCTCGGGACAAACACAAGAGACCCAGTACTTC. Encoded protein: CASSAASGQTQETQYF.

The genes are TRBV11-2 and TRBJ2-1; no clear D gene. The CDR3 totals 10 residues. Germline V CDR1 and CDR2: SGHAT, FQNNGV. Trimming left V 8 bases short and J 10 bases short, with 9 bases between. CDR3: CASAVGEQFF. In DNA form, the CDR3 reads TGTGCCAGCGCGGTTGGGGAGCAGTTCTTC.

This clonotype was observed a few times. The germline gene is not matched at one end of the junction; a read error may be the cause. The chain couples TRBV9 to TRBJ2-2; tentatively, D is TRBD2 (6 bases). This CDR3 has 15 amino acids. From germline, CDR1 is SGDLS and CDR2 YYNGEE. The chain's CDR3 is CASSVGGGATGELFF. DNA of the CDR3: TGTGCCAGCAGTGTAGGTGGAGGGGCCACCGGGGAGCTGTTTTTT.